The T cell receptor (beta chain) described here comes from a study of blood T cell repertoires in COVID-19 (dated by TCRdb to 2020 to 2022). General notes on the study: Samples from collaborators originated in the United States, Italy and Spain and spanned both the acute and convalescent phases of COVID-19. Samples were obtained from the ongoing ImmuneRACE study (first 160 participants) and from 1,200 or so subjects provided by 6 global collaborators. The repertoires were released in a freely available public database intended as a resource for research on the immune response to SARS-CoV-2. The prospective study material was composed of cDNA or gDNA derived from T cells, B-cell-depleted T cells, or PBMCs. A de-identified subject ID, COVID-19 status, age in years and sex were almost always included in the sample metadata. Where HLA class I and class II types were available, the types were taken from metadata supplied by the sample provider, not from assay-based typing. The dataset comprised deeply sampled blood TCRbeta repertoires from subjects exposed to, actively infected with, or recovered from COVID-19. The paper's findings and limits, for the study overall: How much clinical and demographic metadata was included differed by source and by participant, and the metadata was provided uncurated.

Trimming at the junction amounts to 3 bases on V and 0 bases on J, and the germline ends lie 30 bases apart. CDR1 SGDLS and CDR2 YYNGEE are derived from the germline V gene. Its CDR3 holds 21 amino acids, cysteine through phenylalanine. Only the CDR3 DNA is retained, 63 bases long and in frame from the first base. TCRbeta CDR3 regions were amplified from genomic DNA by means of the immunoSEQ Assay, a bias-controlled multiplex PCR. The paper's data handling went like this. The number of nucleated cells in each sample was estimated by amplification of reference gene primers within the assay. Sequence reads were collapsed and filtered to measure the absolute abundance of every unique TCRbeta CDR3 rearrangement. Productive Simpson clonality was computed per sample as the square root of Simpson's diversity index over productive rearrangements. In its TCRdb copy, this immuneACCESS table keeps in-frame sequences only and misses some clones. Where compared with another copy, unresolved V genes explain less than half of these, and the others have no known cause. V and J calls and clone size are given by that table; D and trimming were obtained from the DNA. This sample gives fewer than 600,000 clones in total; approximately 88% of them show up just once. The top ten hold about 2% of the sample.

Of note for this clone: No antigen is known for it. Base qualities are not at hand, and no much larger clone is one base apart.

In the prospective study, participants were about 18 to 95 years old, resided in about 25 geographic areas of the United States, and were enrolled through a virtual design. In the prospective study, participants were assigned to cohorts based on the clinical history participants reported in a screening survey and a study questionnaire. ImmuneRACE Cohort 3 recovered participants were defined by two consecutive negative NP/OP PCR tests, healthcare professional clearance, or symptom resolution. Each participant in the prospective study had whole blood, serum and a nasopharyngeal or oropharyngeal swab collected by mobile phlebotomists. Additional blood draws and questionnaires over an approximately 2-month period could optionally be provided by prospective study participants. Blood samples from the prospective study were shipped frozen or at room temperature prior to DNA extraction.

The sample consisted of PBMCs or T cells enriched from blood (not recorded which). The rearrangement joined TRBV9 to TRBJ2-5; a tentative D match to TRBD2 spans 6 bases. The receptor comes from a woman between 40 and 50 years old who had recovered from COVID-19. The nucleotide sequence is TGTGCCAGCAGCGAAAGGGGTTTCGGGCAGAACCTCCGGGACTACCAAGAGACCCAGTACTTC. This yields the protein CASSERGFGQNLRDYQETQYF. With all but the CDR3 taken from the reference TRBV9 and TRBJ2-5 genes, the full variable domain is: DSGVTQTPKHLITATGQRVTLRCSPRSGDLSVYWYQQSLDQGLQFLIQYYNGEERAKGNILERFSAQQFPDLHSELNLSSLELGDSALYFCASSERGFGQNLRDYQETQYFGPGTRLLVL.